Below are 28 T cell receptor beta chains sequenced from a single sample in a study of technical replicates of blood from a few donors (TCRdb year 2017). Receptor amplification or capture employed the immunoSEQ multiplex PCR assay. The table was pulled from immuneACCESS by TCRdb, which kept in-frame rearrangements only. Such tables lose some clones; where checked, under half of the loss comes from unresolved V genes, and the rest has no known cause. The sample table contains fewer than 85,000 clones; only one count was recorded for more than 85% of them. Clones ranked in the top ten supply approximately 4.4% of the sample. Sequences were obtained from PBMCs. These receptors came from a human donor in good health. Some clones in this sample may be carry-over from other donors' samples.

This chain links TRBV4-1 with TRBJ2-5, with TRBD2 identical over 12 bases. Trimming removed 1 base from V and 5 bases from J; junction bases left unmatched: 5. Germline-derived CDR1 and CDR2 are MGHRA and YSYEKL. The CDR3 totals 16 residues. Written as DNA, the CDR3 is TGCGCCAGCAGCCAAGCTAGCGGGGGGGCACGGGAGACCCAGTACTTC. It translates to CASSQASGGARETQYF.

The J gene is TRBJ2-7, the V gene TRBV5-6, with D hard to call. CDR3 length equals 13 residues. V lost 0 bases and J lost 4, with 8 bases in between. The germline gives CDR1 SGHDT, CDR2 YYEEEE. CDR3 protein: CASSLEQDYEQYF. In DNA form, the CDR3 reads TGTGCCAGCAGCTTGGAACAAGATTACGAGCAGTACTTC.

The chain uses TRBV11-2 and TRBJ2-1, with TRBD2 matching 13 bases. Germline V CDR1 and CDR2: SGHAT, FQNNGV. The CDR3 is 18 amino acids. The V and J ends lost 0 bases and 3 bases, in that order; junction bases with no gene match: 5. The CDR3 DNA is TGTGCCAGCAGCTTAGAACCCGGGACTAGCGGGGTCTACAATGAGCAGTTCTTC. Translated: CASSLEPGTSGVYNEQFF.

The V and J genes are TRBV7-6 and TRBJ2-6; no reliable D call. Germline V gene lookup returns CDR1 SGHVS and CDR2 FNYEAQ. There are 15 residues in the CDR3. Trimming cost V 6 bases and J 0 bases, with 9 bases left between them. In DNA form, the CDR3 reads TGTGCCAGCAGTATACAGAACTCTGGGGCCAACGTCCTGACTTTC. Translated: CASSIQNSGANVLTF.

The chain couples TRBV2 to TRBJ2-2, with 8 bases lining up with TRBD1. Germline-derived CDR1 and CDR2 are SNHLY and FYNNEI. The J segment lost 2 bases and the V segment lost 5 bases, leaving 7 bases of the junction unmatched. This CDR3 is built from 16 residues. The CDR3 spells CASSRQGLSNTGELFF. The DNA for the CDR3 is TGTGCCAGCAGTAGACAGGGGCTATCAAACACCGGGGAGCTGTTTTTT. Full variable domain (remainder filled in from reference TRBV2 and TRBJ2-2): EPEVTQTPSHQVTQMGQEVILRCVPISNHLYFYWYRQILGQKVEFLVSFYNNEISEKSEIFDDQFSVERPDGSNFTLKIRSTKLEDSAMYFCASSRQGLSNTGELFFGEGSRLTVL.

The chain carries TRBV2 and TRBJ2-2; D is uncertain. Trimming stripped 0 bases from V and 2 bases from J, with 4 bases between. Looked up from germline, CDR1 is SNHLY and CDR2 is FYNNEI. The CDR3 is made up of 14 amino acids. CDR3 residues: CASSEAINTGELFF. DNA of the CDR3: TGTGCCAGCAGTGAAGCAATAAACACCGGGGAGCTGTTTTTT.

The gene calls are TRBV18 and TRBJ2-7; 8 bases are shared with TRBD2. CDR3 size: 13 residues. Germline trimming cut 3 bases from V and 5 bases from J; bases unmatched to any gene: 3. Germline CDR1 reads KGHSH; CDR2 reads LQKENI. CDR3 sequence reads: CASSPPGGHEQYF. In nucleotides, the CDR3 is TGTGCCAGCTCACCCCCGGGGGGGCACGAGCAGTACTTC.

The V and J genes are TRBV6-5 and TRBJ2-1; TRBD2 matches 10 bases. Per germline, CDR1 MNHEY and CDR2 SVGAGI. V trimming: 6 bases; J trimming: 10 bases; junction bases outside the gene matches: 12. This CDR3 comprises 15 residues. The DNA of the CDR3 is TGTGCCAGCAGGCTCGGGACTAGCGCTCCGGGCGAGCAGTTCTTC. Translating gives CASRLGTSAPGEQFF.

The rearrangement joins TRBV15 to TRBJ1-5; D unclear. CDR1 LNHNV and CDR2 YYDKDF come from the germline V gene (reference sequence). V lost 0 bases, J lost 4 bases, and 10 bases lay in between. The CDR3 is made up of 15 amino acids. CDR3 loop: CATSRDLGFNQPQHF. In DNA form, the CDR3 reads TGTGCCACCAGCAGAGATCTAGGTTTTAATCAGCCCCAGCATTTT.

The CDR3 sequence is CSVLRESDGYTF. CDR3 coding DNA: TGCAGCGTTTTAAGGGAGAGCGATGGCTACACCTTC. This chain connects TRBV29-1 to TRBJ1-2; D is undetermined. V lost 5 bases to trimming and J lost 6 bases, with 13 bases between them. CDR1 is SQVTM, CDR2 ANQGSEA, per germline. The CDR3 is made up of 12 amino acids.

This CDR3 is CAWRSYFSTDTQYF. The DNA of the CDR3 is TGTGCCTGGAGAAGCTATTTTAGCACAGATACGCAGTATTTT. V is TRBV30 and J is TRBJ2-3; no clear D. CDR3 length equals 14 residues. V was trimmed by 3 bases and J by 0 bases, leaving 10 bases between them. CDR1 and CDR2 (germline): GTSNPN, SVGIG (reference sequence).

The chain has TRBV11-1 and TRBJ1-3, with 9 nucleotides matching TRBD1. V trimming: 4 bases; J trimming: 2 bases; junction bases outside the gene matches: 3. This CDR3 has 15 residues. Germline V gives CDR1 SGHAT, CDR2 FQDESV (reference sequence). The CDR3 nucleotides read TGTGCCAGCAGCTCGCGGGACAGGGCTGGAAACACCATATATTTT. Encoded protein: CASSSRDRAGNTIYF.

CDR3 nucleotides: TGTGCCAGCAGTTACCTCGGGCAGGGGAACACTGAAGCTTTCTTT. Residues: CASSYLGQGNTEAFF. The rearrangement links TRBV6-6 to TRBJ1-1; tentatively, D is TRBD1 (5 bases). Germline V gene lookup returns CDR1 MNHNY and CDR2 SVGAGI (reference sequence). V was clipped by 2 bases and J by 1 base, with 11 bases between them. This CDR3 is 15 amino acids long.

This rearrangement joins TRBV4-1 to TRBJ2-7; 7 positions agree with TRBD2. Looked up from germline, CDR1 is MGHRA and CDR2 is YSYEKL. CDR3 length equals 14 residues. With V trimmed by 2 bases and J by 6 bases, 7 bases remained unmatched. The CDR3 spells CASSQSELAFEQYF. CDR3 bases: TGCGCCAGCAGCCAATCAGAACTAGCGTTCGAGCAGTACTTC.

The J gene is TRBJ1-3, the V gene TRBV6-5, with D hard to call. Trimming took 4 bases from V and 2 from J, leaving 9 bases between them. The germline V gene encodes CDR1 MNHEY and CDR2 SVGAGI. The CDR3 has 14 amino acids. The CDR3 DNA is TGTGCCAGCAGTTCGGGGTTTGCTGGAAACACCATATATTTT. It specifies CASSSGFAGNTIYF.

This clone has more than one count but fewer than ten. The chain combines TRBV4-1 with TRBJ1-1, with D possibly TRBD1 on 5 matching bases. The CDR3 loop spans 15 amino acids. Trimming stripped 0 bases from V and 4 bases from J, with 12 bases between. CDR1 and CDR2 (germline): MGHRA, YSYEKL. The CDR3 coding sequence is TGCGCCAGCAGCCAAGAAGTGGCGGGGGTCACTGAAGCTTTCTTT. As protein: CASSQEVAGVTEAFF.

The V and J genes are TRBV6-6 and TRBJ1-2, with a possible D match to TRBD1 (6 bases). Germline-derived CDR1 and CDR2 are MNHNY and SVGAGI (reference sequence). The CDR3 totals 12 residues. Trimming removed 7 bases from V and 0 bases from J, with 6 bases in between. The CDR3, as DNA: TGTGCCAGCAAGGGGGCTAACTATGGCTACACCTTC. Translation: CASKGANYGYTF.

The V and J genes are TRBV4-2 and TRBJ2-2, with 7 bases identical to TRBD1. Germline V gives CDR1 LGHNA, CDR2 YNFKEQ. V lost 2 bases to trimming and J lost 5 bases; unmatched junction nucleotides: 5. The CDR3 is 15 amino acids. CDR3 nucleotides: TGTGCCAGCAGCCAACGCGGACAGGAAACCGGGGAGCTGTTTTTT. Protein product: CASSQRGQETGELFF.

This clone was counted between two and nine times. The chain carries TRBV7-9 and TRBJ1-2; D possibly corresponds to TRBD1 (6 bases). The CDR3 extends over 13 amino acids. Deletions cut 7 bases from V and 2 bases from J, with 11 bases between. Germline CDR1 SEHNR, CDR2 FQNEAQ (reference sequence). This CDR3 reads CASTEQGNYGYTF. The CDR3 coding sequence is TGTGCCAGCACCGAACAGGGAAACTATGGCTACACCTTC.

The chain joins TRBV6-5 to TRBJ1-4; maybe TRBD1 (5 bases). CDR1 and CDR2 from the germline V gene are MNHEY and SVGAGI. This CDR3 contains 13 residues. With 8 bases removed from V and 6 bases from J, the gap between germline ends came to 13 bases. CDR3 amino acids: CASRGGEDEKLFF. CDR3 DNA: TGTGCCAGCCGGGGGGGGGAGGATGAAAAACTGTTTTTT.

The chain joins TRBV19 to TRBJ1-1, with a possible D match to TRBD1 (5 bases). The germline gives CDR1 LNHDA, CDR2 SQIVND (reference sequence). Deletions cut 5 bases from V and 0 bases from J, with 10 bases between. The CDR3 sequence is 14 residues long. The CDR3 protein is CASSLSTVNTEAFF. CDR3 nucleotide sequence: TGTGCCAGTAGTCTCTCGACAGTGAACACTGAAGCTTTCTTT. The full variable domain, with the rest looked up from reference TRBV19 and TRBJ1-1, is DGGITQSPKYLFRKEGQNVTLSCEQNLNHDAMYWYRQDPGQGLRLIYYSQIVNDFQKGDIAEGYSVSREKKESFPLTVTSAQKNPTAFYLCASSLSTVNTEAFFGQGTRLTVV.

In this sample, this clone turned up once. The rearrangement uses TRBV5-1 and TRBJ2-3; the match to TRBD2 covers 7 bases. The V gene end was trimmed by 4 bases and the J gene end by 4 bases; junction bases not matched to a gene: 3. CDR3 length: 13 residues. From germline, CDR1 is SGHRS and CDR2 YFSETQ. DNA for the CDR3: TGCGCCAGCAGCGAACGGGGGGCAGATACGCAGTATTTT. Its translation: CASSERGADTQYF.

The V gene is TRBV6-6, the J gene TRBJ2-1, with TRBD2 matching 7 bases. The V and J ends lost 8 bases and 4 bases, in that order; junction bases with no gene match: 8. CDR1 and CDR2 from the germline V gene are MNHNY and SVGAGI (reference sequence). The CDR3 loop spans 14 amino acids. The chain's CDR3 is CASGAGTGYNEQFF. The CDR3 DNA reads TGTGCCAGCGGAGCGGGGACCGGTTACAATGAGCAGTTCTTC.

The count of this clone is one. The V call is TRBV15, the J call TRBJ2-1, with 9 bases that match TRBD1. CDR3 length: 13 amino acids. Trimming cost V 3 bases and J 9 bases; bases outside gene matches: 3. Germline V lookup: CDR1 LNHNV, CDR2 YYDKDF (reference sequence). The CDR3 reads CATSRGQGGEQFF. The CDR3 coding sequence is TGTGCCACCAGCAGGGGACAGGGCGGTGAGCAGTTCTTC. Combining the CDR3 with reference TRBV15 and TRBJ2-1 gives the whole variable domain DAMVIQNPRYQVTQFGKPVTLSCSQTLNHNVMYWYQQKSSQAPKLLFHYYDKDFNNEADTPDNFQSRRPNTSFCFLDIRSPGLGDTAMYLCATSRGQGGEQFFGPGTRLTVL.

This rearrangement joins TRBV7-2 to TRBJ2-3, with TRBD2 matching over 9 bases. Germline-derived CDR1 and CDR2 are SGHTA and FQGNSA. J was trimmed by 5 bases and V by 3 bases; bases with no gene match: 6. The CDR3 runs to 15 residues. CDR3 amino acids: CASSLLGLAKDTQYF. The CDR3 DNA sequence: TGTGCCAGCAGCTTGCTGGGACTAGCTAAAGATACGCAGTATTTT.

The CDR3 DNA is TGTGCCAGCAGCACAAACACCGGGGAGCTGTTTTTT. Protein product: CASSTNTGELFF. The chain links TRBV7-9 to TRBJ2-2; unclear D gene. The CDR3 contains 12 residues. Germline CDR1 SEHNR, CDR2 FQNEAQ (reference sequence). V was trimmed by 5 bases and J by 2 bases, leaving 3 bases between them.

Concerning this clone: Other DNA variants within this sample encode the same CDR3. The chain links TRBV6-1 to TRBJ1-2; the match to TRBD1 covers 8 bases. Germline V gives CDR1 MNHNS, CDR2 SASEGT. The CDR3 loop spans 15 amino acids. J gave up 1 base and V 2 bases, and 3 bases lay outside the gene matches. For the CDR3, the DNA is TGTGCCAGCAGTGAAACTGGACAGGGTAACTATGGCTACACCTTC. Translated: CASSETGQGNYGYTF.

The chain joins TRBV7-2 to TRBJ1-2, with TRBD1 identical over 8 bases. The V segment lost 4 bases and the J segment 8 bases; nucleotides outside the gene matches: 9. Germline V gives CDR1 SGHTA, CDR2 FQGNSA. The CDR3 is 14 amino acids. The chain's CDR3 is CASSSGDRGRGYTF. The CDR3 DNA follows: TGTGCCAGCAGCTCAGGAGACAGGGGCCGGGGCTACACCTTC.